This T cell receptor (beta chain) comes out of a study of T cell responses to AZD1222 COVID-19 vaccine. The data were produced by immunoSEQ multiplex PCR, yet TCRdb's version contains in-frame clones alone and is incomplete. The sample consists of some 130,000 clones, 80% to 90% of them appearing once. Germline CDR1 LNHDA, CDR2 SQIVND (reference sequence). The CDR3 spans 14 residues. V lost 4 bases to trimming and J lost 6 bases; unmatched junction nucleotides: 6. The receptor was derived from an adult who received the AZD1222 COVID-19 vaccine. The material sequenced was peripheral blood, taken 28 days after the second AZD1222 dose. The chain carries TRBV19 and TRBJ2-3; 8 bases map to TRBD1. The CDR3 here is CASSTRTGYDTQYF. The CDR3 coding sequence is TGTGCCAGTAGTACCCGGACAGGGTATGATACGCAGTATTTT. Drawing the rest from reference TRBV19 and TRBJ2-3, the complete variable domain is DGGITQSPKYLFRKEGQNVTLSCEQNLNHDAMYWYRQDPGQGLRLIYYSQIVNDFQKGDIAEGYSVSREKKESFPLTVTSAQKNPTAFYLCASSTRTGYDTQYFGPGTRLTVL.